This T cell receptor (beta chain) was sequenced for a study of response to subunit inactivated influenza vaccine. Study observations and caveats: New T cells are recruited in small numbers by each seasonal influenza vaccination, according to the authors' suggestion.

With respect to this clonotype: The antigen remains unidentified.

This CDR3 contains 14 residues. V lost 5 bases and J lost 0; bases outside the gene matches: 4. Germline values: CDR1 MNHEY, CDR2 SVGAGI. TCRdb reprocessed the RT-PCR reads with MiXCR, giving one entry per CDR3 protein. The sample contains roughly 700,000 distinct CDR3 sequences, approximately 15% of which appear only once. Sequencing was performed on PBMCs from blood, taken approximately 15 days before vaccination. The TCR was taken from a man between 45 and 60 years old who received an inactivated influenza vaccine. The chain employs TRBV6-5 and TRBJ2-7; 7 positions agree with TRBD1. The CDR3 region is CASSHRGDSYEQYF. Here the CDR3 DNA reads TGTGCCAGCAGTCACAGGGGCGACTCCTACGAGCAGTACTTC.